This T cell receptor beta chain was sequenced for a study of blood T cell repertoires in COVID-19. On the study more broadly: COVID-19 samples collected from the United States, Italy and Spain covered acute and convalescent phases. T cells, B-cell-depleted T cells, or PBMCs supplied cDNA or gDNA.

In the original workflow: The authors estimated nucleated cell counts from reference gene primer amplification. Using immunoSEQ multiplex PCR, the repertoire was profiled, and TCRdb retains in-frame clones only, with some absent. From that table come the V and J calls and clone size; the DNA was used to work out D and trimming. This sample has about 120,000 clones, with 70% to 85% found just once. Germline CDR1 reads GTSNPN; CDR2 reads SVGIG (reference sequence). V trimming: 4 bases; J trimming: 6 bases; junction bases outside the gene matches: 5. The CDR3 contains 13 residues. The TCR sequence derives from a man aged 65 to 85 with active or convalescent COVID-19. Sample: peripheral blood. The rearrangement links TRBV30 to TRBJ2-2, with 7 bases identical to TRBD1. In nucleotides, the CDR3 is TGTGCCTGGAAGGGACAGCAGGCCGGGGAGCTGTTTTTT. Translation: CAWKGQQAGELFF.